The 32 T cell receptor beta chains below come from one sample, sequenced in a study of blood T cell repertoires in COVID-19. Method: immunoSEQ multiplex PCR; TCRdb's copy keeps in-frame clones and lacks some. The table shows roughly 170,000 clones, with 85% occurring only once. The sequenced sample consisted of peripheral blood. The receptors were sampled from a woman between 45 and 60 years old with COVID-19, enrolled during active disease.

For the CDR3, the DNA is TGTGCCAGTAGTTCCCAGGGGGCGGGCAATCAGCCCCAGCATTTT. Translated, it gives CASSSQGAGNQPQHF. V and J are TRBV19 and TRBJ1-5, with TRBD1 identical over 8 bases. Germline values: CDR1 LNHDA, CDR2 SQIVND (reference sequence). The junction had 5 bases not matched to a gene; V was cut back by 5 bases and J by 2 bases. There are 15 residues in the CDR3.

This chain connects TRBV29-1 to TRBJ2-7, with D perhaps matching TRBD2 (6 bases). V was clipped by 5 bases and J by 0 bases, with 14 bases between them. The CDR3 consists of 14 residues. Germline CDR1 SQVTM, CDR2 ANQGSEA. The CDR3 region is CSVRESGDSYEQYF. CDR3 coding DNA: TGCAGCGTTAGGGAATCGGGGGACTCCTACGAGCAGTACTTC.

The gene calls are TRBV27 and TRBJ1-2, with D possibly matching TRBD1 (6 bases). Germline V gives CDR1 MNHEY, CDR2 SMNVEV (reference sequence). This CDR3 comprises 14 residues. V lost 6 bases to trimming and J lost 4 bases, with 15 bases between them. DNA of the CDR3: TGTGCCAGCAGCTTGACAGGTGGGGCCTATGGCTACACCTTC. Translation: CASSLTGGAYGYTF.

This clone has a single count. The chain recombines TRBV28 with TRBJ1-2; D is undetermined. This CDR3 spans 13 amino acids. Trimming pared 8 bases from V and 8 bases from J, leaving 18 bases between. Germline values: CDR1 MDHEN, CDR2 SYDVKM. The CDR3, as DNA: TGTGCCAGCGAACTCCGAGCCATGAGCGGCTACACCTTC. Residues: CASELRAMSGYTF.

CDR3 amino acids: CSLTPSTDTQYF. CDR3 nucleotides: TGCAGCTTAACACCCAGCACAGATACGCAGTATTTT. The chain combines TRBV29-1 with TRBJ2-3; D uncertain. CDR3 length equals 12 residues. Trimming removed 8 bases at V and 0 bases at J, with 9 bases between. Germline CDR1 is SQVTM and CDR2 is ANQGSEA.

The V gene is TRBV19, the J gene TRBJ2-3, with 7 bases matching TRBD1. Germline-derived CDR1 and CDR2 are LNHDA and SQIVND (reference sequence). This CDR3 is built from 15 residues. With V trimmed by 6 bases and J by 2 bases, 8 bases remained unmatched. CDR3 loop: CASRTPTGPTDTQYF. CDR3 coding DNA: TGTGCCAGTAGAACTCCGACAGGGCCCACAGATACGCAGTATTTT.

This sequence joins TRBV7-2 and TRBJ2-1; TRBD1 matches at 7 bases. Trimming at V came to 5 bases and at J to 7 bases, leaving 11 bases not matched to a gene. Looked up from germline, CDR1 is SGHTA and CDR2 is FQGNSA. The CDR3 loop spans 15 amino acids. Here the CDR3 reads CASSDTGERRNEQFF. The CDR3 region has the DNA TGTGCCAGCAGCGACACAGGGGAGCGACGGAATGAGCAGTTCTTC.

The CDR3, as DNA: TGTGCCAGCAGCTTAGATTCGGGTCAAGAGACCCAGTACTTC. Translating it yields CASSLDSGQETQYF. The chain employs TRBV11-3 and TRBJ2-5; D remains unclear. The germline V and J ends were trimmed by 0 bases and 2 bases, with 7 bases remaining between them. Germline V lookup: CDR1 SGHNT, CDR2 YENEEA. This CDR3 spans 14 amino acids.

The gene calls are TRBV28 and TRBJ1-5; TRBD1 aligns across 7 bases. Germline CDR1 reads MDHEN; CDR2 reads SYDVKM. V trimming: 5 bases; J trimming: 7 bases; junction bases outside the gene matches: 11. The CDR3 spans 15 residues. CDR3 sequence (DNA): TGTGCCAGCAGTCCACAGGGGATTCGGGAGCAGCCCCAGCATTTT. Protein: CASSPQGIREQPQHF. Supplemented by reference TRBV28 and TRBJ1-5, the full variable domain reads DVKVTQSSRYLVKRTGEKVFLECVQDMDHENMFWYRQDPGLGLRLIYFSYDVKMKEKGDIPEGYSVSREKKERFSLILESASTNQTSMYLCASSPQGIREQPQHFGDGTRLSIL.

The chain has TRBV14 and TRBJ2-7; no reliable D call. CDR1 is SGHDN, CDR2 FVKESK, per germline. The ends were cut back, 4 bases at V and 0 bases at J, with 13 bases in the middle. CDR3 length: 15 amino acids. CDR3 in amino acids: CASSRPGAVSYEQYF. As DNA, the CDR3 is TGTGCCAGCAGCCGCCCCGGCGCGGTCTCCTACGAGCAGTACTTC.

The V call is TRBV11-2, the J call TRBJ2-3; D remains unclear. Germline CDR1 reads SGHAT; CDR2 reads FQNNGV. V lost 1 base to trimming and J lost 2 bases, with 10 bases between them. There are 15 residues in the CDR3. This CDR3 is CASSLGLADTDTQYF. The CDR3 DNA is TGTGCCAGCAGCTTAGGATTGGCCGACACAGATACGCAGTATTTT.

The chain links TRBV5-4 to TRBJ1-2; 8 bases map to TRBD1. CDR3 length equals 16 residues. V gave up 0 bases and J gave up 5 bases; unmatched junction bases: 9. The germline V gene encodes CDR1 SGHNT and CDR2 YYREEE (reference sequence). CDR3 nucleotide sequence: TGTGCCAGCAGCTTGGGTCAGGACAGGGATGGATATGGCTACACCTTC. The encoded protein is CASSLGQDRDGYGYTF.

The chain employs TRBV15 and TRBJ2-3, with 9 nucleotides matching TRBD1. The trim removed 6 bases at V and 1 base at J, leaving 5 bases unmatched. Germline CDR1 reads LNHNV; CDR2 reads YYDKDF (reference sequence). The CDR3 consists of 15 residues. This CDR3 reads CATRDRDRGTDTQYF. The CDR3 DNA follows: TGTGCCACCAGGGACCGGGACAGGGGCACAGATACGCAGTATTTT.

This clone was recorded a few times. V and J are TRBV2 and TRBJ1-3; D possibly corresponds to TRBD1 (6 bases). The CDR3 totals 18 residues. Germline V lookup: CDR1 SNHLY, CDR2 FYNNEI. V shed 2 bases and J shed 0 bases, with 17 bases lying between them. The DNA for the CDR3 is TGTGCCAGCAGTGAAAGACTAAACAGGGTGCGCTCTGGAAACACCATATATTTT. Translation gives CASSERLNRVRSGNTIYF.

The chain is built from TRBV6-5 and TRBJ1-1; 7 bases are shared with TRBD1. V trimming: 7 bases; J trimming: 3 bases; junction bases outside the gene matches: 8. Germline values: CDR1 MNHEY, CDR2 SVGAGI. The CDR3 sequence is 14 residues long. The chain's CDR3 is CASNIRDSHTEAFF. The CDR3 DNA reads as TGTGCCAGCAATATCCGGGACAGCCACACTGAAGCTTTCTTT.

V is TRBV10-3 and J is TRBJ2-7, with 8 bases lining up with TRBD1. V was clipped by 0 bases and J by 2 bases; unmatched bases: 6. The CDR3 spans 16 residues. CDR1 is ENHRY and CDR2 is SYGVKD in the germline V gene. The CDR3 DNA sequence: TGTGCCATCAGTGAGTCGCAGGGGGCCGTCACCTACGAGCAGTACTTC. Amino acid sequence: CAISESQGAVTYEQYF.

J is TRBJ2-5 and V is TRBV5-6; the match to TRBD2 covers 9 bases. CDR3 length: 15 amino acids. Germline lookup yields CDR1 SGHDT and CDR2 YYEEEE. V dropped 0 bases and J dropped 1; count of bases not matched to a gene: 1. Here the CDR3 reads CASSLGLAAQETQYF. The CDR3 nucleotides are TGTGCCAGCAGCTTGGGACTAGCGGCCCAAGAGACCCAGTACTTC.

The chain has TRBV7-9 and TRBJ2-7, with 9 bases fitting TRBD1. The CDR3 contains 16 residues. V was pared by 4 bases and J by 1 base, with 8 bases of the junction left unmatched. From germline, CDR1 is SEHNR and CDR2 FQNEAQ (reference sequence). DNA of the CDR3: TGTGCCAGCAGCTATACTAAAGGACAGGGGTCCTACGAGCAGTACTTC. It translates to CASSYTKGQGSYEQYF.

This clone is a singleton in its sample. This chain links TRBV7-2 with TRBJ2-7; TRBD1 agrees at 7 bases. Looked up from germline, CDR1 is SGHTA and CDR2 is FQGNSA. V lost 5 bases to trimming and J lost 6 bases; unmatched junction nucleotides: 10. The CDR3 sequence is 14 residues long. DNA for the CDR3: TGTGCCAGCAGCCAGGGGGTGGGCCCCTCCGAGCAGTACTTC. The encoded protein is CASSQGVGPSEQYF.

The chain couples TRBV19 to TRBJ1-5; the match to TRBD1 covers 8 bases. Germline CDR1 LNHDA, CDR2 SQIVND (reference sequence). This CDR3 is built from 15 residues. Unmatched junction bases numbered 9, after V lost 5 bases and J lost 6 bases. The CDR3 protein is CASSSSGQGSQPQHF. The CDR3 DNA is TGTGCCAGTAGTTCCTCAGGACAGGGAAGTCAGCCCCAGCATTTT.

The sample holds a few counts of this clone. The chain links TRBV30 to TRBJ1-1, with D unclear. Germline V gene sequence: CDR1 GTSNPN, CDR2 SVGIG (reference sequence). This CDR3 spans 13 amino acids. V was shortened by 4 bases and J by 0 bases, with 9 bases between the two germline ends. CDR3 nucleotide sequence: TGTGCCTGGACAACGGGGATGAACACTGAAGCTTTCTTT. Residues: CAWTTGMNTEAFF. Complete variable domain (other parts from reference TRBV30 and TRBJ1-1): SQTIHQWPATLVQPVGSPLSLECTVEGTSNPNLYWYRQAAGRGLQLLFYSVGIGQISSEVPQNLSASRPQDRQFILSSKKLLLSDSGFYLCAWTTGMNTEAFFGQGTRLTVV.

V usage is TRBV9 and J usage is TRBJ2-3; TRBD2 aligns across 8 bases. Trimming at V came to 0 bases and at J to 5 bases, leaving 5 bases not matched to a gene. The germline CDR1 and CDR2 sequences are SGDLS and YYNGEE. CDR3 length equals 15 residues. The CDR3 sequence: CASSVGPAGEDTQYF. CDR3 bases: TGTGCCAGCAGCGTAGGCCCAGCGGGGGAAGATACGCAGTATTTT.

This chain connects TRBV7-2 to TRBJ1-1, with no clear D. This CDR3 has 14 amino acids. The germline V gene has CDR1 SGHTA and CDR2 FQGNSA. V was cut by 5 bases and J by 1 base, with 11 bases left in between. The CDR3 here is CASSLQLGNTEAFF. In DNA, the CDR3 is TGTGCCAGCAGCCTACAGCTGGGGAACACTGAAGCTTTCTTT.

A note on this clone: At one end the junction does not follow the germline gene, possibly because of a read error. Other nucleotide sequences from this sample produce the same CDR3. The chain is built from TRBV14 and TRBJ2-4; D might be TRBD1 (5 bases). The CDR3 runs 14 residues. Germline V gives CDR1 SGHDN, CDR2 FVKESK. The CDR3 reads CASSQGQTLNIQYF. The CDR3, as DNA: TGTGCCAGCAGCCAAGGACAGACCTTAAACATTCAATACTTC.

The CDR3 sequence is CASSLGGRASDTQYF. The CDR3 DNA reads as TGTGCCAGCAGCTTAGGGGGCAGGGCATCAGATACGCAGTATTTT. The chain couples TRBV7-2 to TRBJ2-3; D perhaps matches TRBD1 (5 bases). Trimming removed 1 base from V and 4 bases from J, with 12 bases in between. Per the germline V gene, CDR1 is SGHTA and CDR2 is FQGNSA. The CDR3 spans 15 residues.

The chain joins TRBV28 to TRBJ1-2; possible D gene TRBD1, 5 bases. This CDR3 spans 12 amino acids. V lost 6 bases and J lost 5, with 10 bases in between. CDR1 MDHEN and CDR2 SYDVKM come from the germline V gene. The CDR3 sequence is CASSNGGYGYTF. CDR3 nucleotides: TGTGCCAGCAGCAACGGGGGGTATGGCTACACCTTC.

The sample holds a few counts of this clone. V gene TRBV2 combines with J gene TRBJ1-4; possible D gene TRBD1, 5 bases. The ends were cut back, 2 bases at V and 7 bases at J, with 11 bases in the middle. CDR3 length equals 14 residues. Germline CDR1 is SNHLY and CDR2 is FYNNEI. CDR3 loop: CASSEISQGEKLFF. The DNA of the CDR3 is TGTGCCAGCAGTGAAATCTCCCAGGGTGAAAAACTGTTTTTT.

The V call is TRBV30, the J call TRBJ1-5, with D tentatively TRBD1 (6 bases). Germline values: CDR1 GTSNPN, CDR2 SVGIG (reference sequence). The CDR3 totals 15 residues. Trimming shortened V by 3 bases and J by 4 bases, and 16 bases separated the two germline ends. CDR3 amino acids: CAWRAQGRGNQPQHF. In DNA form, the CDR3 reads TGTGCCTGGAGGGCCCAGGGGCGAGGGAATCAGCCCCAGCATTTT.

The rearrangement joins TRBV27 to TRBJ2-3; 15 nucleotides align to TRBD2. Germline V gene data show CDR1 as MNHEY and CDR2 as SMNVEV (reference sequence). Trimming cost V 0 bases and J 2 bases; bases outside gene matches: 3. CDR3 length: 18 amino acids. The CDR3 reads CASSLSGLAGGHTDTQYF. The CDR3, as DNA: TGTGCCAGCAGTTTATCGGGACTAGCGGGGGGCCACACAGATACGCAGTATTTT.

The J gene is TRBJ1-2, the V gene TRBV5-4; no clear D gene. Germline CDR1 is SGHNT and CDR2 is YYREEE (reference sequence). Trimming took 6 bases from V and 2 from J, leaving 17 bases between them. The CDR3 length is 15 residues. CDR3 amino acids: CASTPGGSGNYGYTF. Here the CDR3 DNA reads TGTGCCAGCACCCCGGGTGGATCCGGGAACTATGGCTACACCTTC.

This chain connects TRBV7-2 to TRBJ1-5; D is ambiguous. From germline, CDR1 is SGHTA and CDR2 FQGNSA. V lost 1 base, J lost 8 bases, and 9 bases lay in between. The CDR3 consists of 13 residues. The CDR3 is CASSLVIREPQHF. CDR3 in DNA: TGTGCCAGCAGCTTAGTGATCCGGGAGCCCCAGCATTTT.

The J gene is TRBJ2-2, the V gene TRBV28, with TRBD2 identical over 11 bases. Per germline, CDR1 MDHEN and CDR2 SYDVKM. V was pared by 6 bases and J by 3 bases, with 6 bases of the junction left unmatched. The CDR3 runs to 16 residues. The CDR3 region has the DNA TGTGCCAGCAGCCCTCGACTAGCGGGGCACACCGGGGAGCTGTTTTTT. Translating it yields CASSPRLAGHTGELFF.